A selection of T cell receptor beta chains follows, all from one sample in a study of T cell repertoires in cytomegalovirus infection. TCRdb ran MiXCR on the reads and lists one entry per CDR3 protein. This sample has roughly 730,000 distinct CDR3 sequences, with around 31% found just once. These receptors are not linked to any known antigen. The sample consisted of cultured PBMCs, taken from culture after CMV antigen stimulation. These receptor sequences come from a human donor in good health (CMV status not recorded). Some clones in this sample may be carry-over from other donors' samples. Both conserved end residues are part of each CDR3. A D gene is named only where the DNA matches it firmly. The size entry is marked missing in some rows and otherwise reads once, few, many or a size class.

CDR3 length | J gene | D gene | V gene | clone size | CDR3 protein | CDR3 DNA
17 | TRBJ1-2 | NA | TRBV20-1 | NA | CSAREVGWAAANYGYTF | TGCAGTGCTAGAGAGGTCGGGTGGGCAGCAGCTAACTATGGCTACACCTTC
18 | TRBJ2-5 | TRBD1 | TRBV7-8 | NA | CASSLVLGRTGRQETQYF | TGTGCCAGCAGCTTAGTTCTAGGGCGGACAGGTCGCCAAGAGACCCAGTACTTC
15 | TRBJ1-1 | NA | TRBV12-5 | few | CASGLEGDPNTEAFF | TGTGCTAGTGGTTTAGAAGGGGACCCGAACACTGAAGCTTTCTTT
17 | TRBJ1-2 | NA | TRBV7-2 | NA | CASSLSPTLWTNYGYTF | TGTGCCAGCAGCTTAAGCCCGACCCTCTGGACCAACTATGGCTACACCTTC
17 | TRBJ1-6 | NA | TRBV7-2 | many | CASSLSAGFSYNSPLHF | TGTGCCAGCAGCTTATCGGCAGGGTTCTCCTATAATTCACCCCTCCACTTT
13 | TRBJ2-5 | NA | TRBV20-1 | NA | CSATHREQETQYF | TGCAGTGCTACCCATAGGGAACAAGAGACCCAGTACTTC
13 | TRBJ2-7 | NA | TRBV6-5 | NA | CASAVGSSYEQYF | TGTGCCAGCGCTGTCGGGAGCTCCTACGAGCAGTACTTC
13 | TRBJ1-1 | NA | TRBV2 | NA | CASSGRTSRMAFF | TGTGCCAGCAGTGGCCGGACCTCAAGGATGGCTTTCTTT
15 | TRBJ2-2 | TRBD2 | TRBV11-3 | few | CASSSRLAGPGELFF | TGTGCCAGCAGCTCTAGACTAGCGGGCCCCGGGGAGCTGTTTTTT
13 | TRBJ2-1 | TRBD2 | TRBV20-1 | few | CSAESGGYNEQFF | TGCAGTGCCGAAAGCGGGGGGTACAATGAGCAGTTCTTC
12 | TRBJ2-3 | NA | TRBV20-1 | NA | CSAPTHTDTQYF | TGCAGTGCTCCTACACACACAGATACGCAGTATTTT
18 | TRBJ1-6 | NA | TRBV7-4 | few | CASSLGGGRAQGDSPLHF | TGTGCCAGCAGCTTAGGGGGGGGCCGCGCCCAAGGGGATTCACCCCTCCACTTT
12 | TRBJ1-6 | NA | TRBV19 | NA | CASSIGGAPLHF | TGTGCCAGTAGTATCGGCGGGGCACCCCTCCACTTT
11 | TRBJ2-7 | NA | TRBV6-8 | NA | CASNRAGEQYF | TGTGCCAGCAATAGGGCGGGGGAGCAGTACTTC
14 | TRBJ2-2 | NA | TRBV7-9 | few | CASSRGGGPGELFF | TGTGCCAGCAGTAGAGGAGGGGGACCCGGGGAGCTGTTTTTT
14 | TRBJ2-7 | TRBD1 | TRBV6-1 | NA | CASRTRGLRYEQYF | TGTGCCAGCAGGACCAGGGGGCTAAGGTACGAGCAGTACTTC
15 | TRBJ1-1 | NA | TRBV3-1 | NA | CAISARSDGNTEAFF | TGTGCCATCAGCGCGCGATCGGACGGGAACACTGAAGCTTTCTTT
16 | TRBJ2-1 | TRBD2 | TRBV20-1 | NA | CSASWGLAGAADEQFF | TGCAGTGCCTCGTGGGGACTAGCGGGAGCGGCGGATGAGCAGTTCTTC
16 | TRBJ1-5 | TRBD1 | TRBV7-2 | many | CASSLRDRYSNQPQHF | TGTGCCAGCAGCTTAAGGGACAGATATAGCAATCAGCCCCAGCATTTT
16 | TRBJ2-5 | NA | TRBV5-5 | NA | CASSLRHGQRGETQYF | TGTGCCAGCAGCTTGCGTCATGGACAGCGAGGAGAGACCCAGTACTTC
19 | TRBJ1-3 | TRBD1 | TRBV7-6 | many | CASSLYTGTGQYSGNTIYF | TGTGCCAGCAGCCTATATACGGGGACAGGCCAATACTCTGGAAACACCATATATTTT
13 | TRBJ1-2 | NA | TRBV19 | few | CASSSGDLYGYTF | TGTGCCAGTAGTAGTGGGGACCTCTATGGCTACACCTTC